The 13 T cell receptor beta chains below were found in one sample sequenced in a study of CD8+CD57+ T cells in acquired aplastic anemia. It was genomic DNA that served as the template for profiling TCR beta VDJ and CDR3. MiXCR, run by TCRdb on the reads, gives a single entry per CDR3 protein. The sample has around 50,000 distinct CDR3 sequences, around 60% seen once. The sequenced patients had an expansion of CD8+CD57+ cells seen by flow cytometry. The sequencing input was sorted CD4+, CD8+, or CD8+CD57+ T cells (not recorded which) from PBMCs. Receptors were obtained from a human donor with aplastic anemia.

This clonotype was seen repeatedly, ten times or more. The rearrangement uses TRBV3-1 and TRBJ1-3; D not certain. Trimming cost V 0 bases and J 0 bases, with 12 bases left between them. The CDR3 extends over 17 amino acids. The germline V gene has CDR1 LGHDT and CDR2 YNNKEL (reference sequence). Written as DNA, the CDR3 is TGTGCCAGCAGCCAAGATGGGGAAGGACCCTCTGGAAACACCATATATTTT. This gives the protein CASSQDGEGPSGNTIYF.

With regard to this clonotype: A much larger clone sits a single nucleotide away, making a read error possible. The rearrangement uses TRBV6-5 and TRBJ1-1; TRBD1 might be the D (5 bases). Germline V lookup: CDR1 MNHEY, CDR2 SVGAGI. The CDR3 contains 14 residues. The CDR3 region is CASSYTGMNAEAFF. The CDR3, as DNA: TGTGCCAGCAGCTACACAGGAATGAACGCTGAAGCTTTCTTT.

The V gene is TRBV11-2, the J gene TRBJ2-3; 9 positions agree with TRBD2. The CDR3 is 15 residues long. CDR1 and CDR2 from the germline V gene are SGHAT and FQNNGV. With 6 bases clipped from V and 6 bases from J, the junction kept 10 bases outside the gene matches. As DNA, the CDR3 is TGTGCCAGCAGGAAAACTAGCGGGCCCTCCGATACGCAGTATTTT. Amino acid sequence: CASRKTSGPSDTQYF.

The V gene is TRBV2, the J gene TRBJ2-7, with 10 bases aligning to TRBD2. With 3 bases clipped from V and 7 bases from J, the junction kept 3 bases outside the gene matches. Germline CDR1 is SNHLY and CDR2 is FYNNEI. CDR3 size: 13 residues. DNA for the CDR3: TGTGCCAGCAGTGAGGCTAGCGGGGGAGAGCAGTACTTC. It yields the protein CASSEASGGEQYF.

This clonotype was seen many times. J is TRBJ1-2 and V is TRBV7-2; D not resolved. Germline V lookup: CDR1 SGHTA, CDR2 FQGNSA. The germline V and J ends were trimmed by 5 bases and 5 bases, with 15 bases remaining between them. This CDR3 has 14 residues. The CDR3, as DNA: TGTGCCAGCAGCCCTAAGGGAAGCCCTTATGGCTACACCTTC. Translation gives CASSPKGSPYGYTF. Complete variable domain (other parts from reference TRBV7-2 and TRBJ1-2): GAGVSQSPSNKVTEKGKDVELRCDPISGHTALYWYRQSLGQGLEFLIYFQGNSAPDKSGLPSDRFSAERTGGSVSTLTIQRTQQEDSAVYLCASSPKGSPYGYTFGSGTRLTVV.

This clonotype was recorded many times. CDR3 DNA: TGCAGCGTTGATCCCCTCCTCGGACAGAACACTGAAGCTTTCTTT. Translation gives CSVDPLLGQNTEAFF. The chain combines TRBV29-1 with TRBJ1-1, with D perhaps TRBD1 (5 bases). Deletions cut 3 bases from V and 1 base from J, with 15 bases between. Germline V CDR1 and CDR2: SQVTM, ANQGSEA. This CDR3 spans 15 amino acids.

This chain uses TRBV10-3 with TRBJ1-1; the D is unclear. Germline V gene lookup returns CDR1 ENHRY and CDR2 SYGVKD. This CDR3 contains 12 residues. V gave up 0 bases and J gave up 11 bases, with 10 bases separating them. The CDR3 coding sequence is TGTGCCATCAGTGAGTCGGTTCCTTTCGCTTTCTTT. Its protein product is CAISESVPFAFF.

This sequence joins TRBV15 and TRBJ1-6, with D possibly being TRBD1 (5 bases). Germline CDR1 is LNHNV and CDR2 is YYDKDF (reference sequence). Trimming left V 5 bases short and J 6 bases short, with 8 bases between. CDR3 length: 13 residues. For the CDR3, the DNA is TGTGCCACCAGCGCAGGGAGTAATTCACCCCTCCACTTT. This codes for CATSAGSNSPLHF.

The gene calls are TRBV9 and TRBJ1-6; no clear D. With 0 bases removed from V and 7 bases from J, the gap between germline ends came to 5 bases. The germline CDR1 and CDR2 sequences are SGDLS and YYNGEE. The CDR3 has 13 amino acids. Written as DNA, the CDR3 is TGTGCCAGCAGCGTAGCGGAGAATTCACCCCTCCACTTT. Its translation: CASSVAENSPLHF.

Comments on this clonotype: Because it lacks the conserved phenylalanine or tryptophan at the end, this CDR3 is likely a read error. The J gene is TRBJ1-2, the V gene TRBV9, with D unclear. This CDR3 has 14 residues. V shed 0 bases and J shed 4 bases, with 10 bases lying between them. Germline V gene data show CDR1 as SGDLS and CDR2 as YYNGEE. CDR3 amino acids: CASSVGQASYGYTL. The CDR3 coding sequence is TGTGCCAGCAGCGTAGGGCAGGCTAGCTATGGCTACACCCTC.

The chain employs TRBV2 and TRBJ2-7; D might be TRBD1 or TRBD2, each matching 5 bases. CDR3 size: 13 residues. Germline CDR1 reads SNHLY; CDR2 reads FYNNEI. The V end lost 8 bases, the J end lost 3 bases, and 14 bases lay between the germline ends. CDR3 DNA sequence: TGTGCCAGCTCGAGGGTGGGGGACTACGAGCAGTACTTC. Its protein is CASSRVGDYEQYF. Using reference TRBV2 and TRBJ2-7 for the parts outside the CDR3, the full variable domain is EPEVTQTPSHQVTQMGQEVILRCVPISNHLYFYWYRQILGQKVEFLVSFYNNEISEKSEIFDDQFSVERPDGSNFTLKIRSTKLEDSAMYFCASSRVGDYEQYFGPGTRLTVT.

Turning to this clonotype: A read error may explain this, as a much larger clone is one base away. The gene calls are TRBV14 and TRBJ2-6; the match to TRBD1 covers 8 bases. The V and J ends lost 2 bases and 0 bases, in that order; junction bases with no gene match: 18. The germline V gene encodes CDR1 SGHDN and CDR2 FVKESK. CDR3 length: 22 residues. The CDR3 nucleotides are TGTGCCAGCAGCCAACCACCCTGGACAGGGCGTACCCATTCCTCTGGGGCCAACGTCCTGACTTTC. Amino acids: CASSQPPWTGRTHSSGANVLTF.

The chain combines TRBV2 with TRBJ2-3; no clear D. The CDR3 length is 14 residues. Between the trimmed V and J ends, which lost 4 bases and 0 bases, there was a span of 8 bases. CDR1 is SNHLY, CDR2 FYNNEI, per germline. The CDR3 protein is CASSALRSTDTQYF. As DNA, the CDR3 is TGTGCCAGCAGTGCATTGCGGAGCACAGATACGCAGTATTTT.